This T cell receptor (beta chain) was identified during a study of blood T cell repertoires in COVID-19. Study-wide background: Nucleic acid was either cDNA or gDNA, and it came from T cells, B-cell-depleted T cells, or PBMCs.

This clone was detected only once. Losses at the gene ends were 10 bases for V and 5 bases for J; bases not matched to a gene: 12. Germline CDR1 and CDR2: MNHEY and SMNVEV (reference sequence). The CDR3 sequence is 14 residues long. Profiling relied on immunoSEQ multiplex PCR, and the TCRdb table lists in-frame clones only, not all of them. The sample lists some 200,000 clones; 81% were seen once. This chain connects TRBV27 to TRBJ2-7, with 9 bases fitting TRBD2. Source material: peripheral blood. This TCR was recovered from an elderly woman with COVID-19, enrolled during active disease. The CDR3 coding sequence is TGTGCCACCCGGGGGCGGGGGGGCCACGACGAGCAGTACTTC. Protein sequence: CATRGRGGHDEQYF.